This T cell receptor (beta chain) appears in the sequencing data of a study of human T cells and chemical hapten exposure. This CDR3 spans 13 amino acids. Trimming cost V 5 bases and J 4 bases; bases outside gene matches: 5. Germline CDR1 and CDR2: DFQATT and SNEGSKA (reference sequence). Using its own MiXCR run on the RACE reads, TCRdb lists one record per CDR3 protein. The sample shows 150,000 to 200,000 distinct CDR3 sequences, about a quarter of them seen only once. The table lists this clonotype with a few counts. Documented time point: patch test 3, about 24 weeks after DPC sensitization. Treatment: therapeutic diphenylcyclopropenone sensitization with weekly scalp DPC.

This TCR was recovered from a woman younger than 30 with alopecia areata. Some clones in this sample may be carry-over from other donors' samples. The sequenced sample was whole blood, obtained in connection with sensitization to the hapten diphenylcyclopropenone (DPC). The chain employs TRBV20-1 and TRBJ1-1, with TRBD1 matching 9 bases. CDR3 DNA sequence: TGCAGTGCTCCTCCGACAGGGGGCACTGAAGCTTTCTTT. Its protein product is CSAPPTGGTEAFF.